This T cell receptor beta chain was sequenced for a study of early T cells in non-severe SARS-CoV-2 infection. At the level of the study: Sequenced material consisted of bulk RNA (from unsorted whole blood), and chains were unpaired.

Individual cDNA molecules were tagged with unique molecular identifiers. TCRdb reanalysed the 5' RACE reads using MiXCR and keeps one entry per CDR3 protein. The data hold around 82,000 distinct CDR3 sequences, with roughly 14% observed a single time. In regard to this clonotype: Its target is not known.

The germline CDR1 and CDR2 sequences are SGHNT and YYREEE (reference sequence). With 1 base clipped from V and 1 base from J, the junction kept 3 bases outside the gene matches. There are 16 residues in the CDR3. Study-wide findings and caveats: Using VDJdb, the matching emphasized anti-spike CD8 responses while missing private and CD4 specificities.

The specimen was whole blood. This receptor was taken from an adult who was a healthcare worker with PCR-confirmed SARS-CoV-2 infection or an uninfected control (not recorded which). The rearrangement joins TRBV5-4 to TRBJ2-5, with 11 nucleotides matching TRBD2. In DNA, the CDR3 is TGTGCCAGCAGCTTGATAGCGGGGGGGTCCCAAGAGACCCAGTACTTC. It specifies CASSLIAGGSQETQYF.